These 22 T cell receptor beta chains were all obtained from the same sample, sequenced in a study of T cells in Graves' hyperthyroidism and ophthalmopathy. RNA transcripts were the template for amplifying TCR beta CDR3 regions. HTBI primers were used for first-round RT-PCR of the TCR CDR3. TCRdb called the multiplex PCR reads again in MiXCR, with one record for every CDR3 protein. The repertoire consists of about 480,000 distinct CDR3 sequences, with around an eighth occurring once and the leading ten covering around 17%. The source material was blood. The receptors derive from a woman younger than 35 with Graves' hyperthyroidism.

The genes are TRBV7-9 and TRBJ2-7; 7 bases map to TRBD2. V gave up 5 bases and J gave up 7 bases; unmatched junction bases: 11. Germline V gene data show CDR1 as SEHNR and CDR2 as FQNEAQ (reference sequence). The CDR3 covers 14 residues. CDR3 protein: CASSLAGVGNEQYF. For the CDR3, the DNA is TGTGCCAGCAGCCTGGCGGGAGTGGGCAATGAGCAGTACTTC.

There are many counts of this clonotype. The genes are TRBV28 and TRBJ2-7; D may correspond to TRBD1 or TRBD2 (5 bases each). CDR3 length: 15 amino acids. CDR1 is MDHEN, CDR2 SYDVKM, per germline. V was shortened by 7 bases and J by 1 base, with 17 bases between the two germline ends. DNA for the CDR3: TGTGCCAGCACCAACCGGGACGGAGGTTCCTACGAGCAGTACGTC. It yields the protein CASTNRDGGSYEQYV.

This clonotype appeared a few times. V gene TRBV19 combines with J gene TRBJ2-6; no clear D. The ends were cut back, 1 base at V and 0 bases at J, with 10 bases in the middle. Germline CDR1 and CDR2: LNHDA and SQIVND (reference sequence). The CDR3 spans 17 residues. CDR3 DNA: TGTGCCAGTAGTATAGGGGCAGCCGACTCTGGGGCCAACGTCCTGACTTTC. This encodes CASSIGAADSGANVLTF.

On this clonotype: Germline and junction disagree at one end, which may indicate a read error. The J gene is TRBJ2-3, the V gene TRBV4-1; TRBD1 matches at 7 bases. CDR1 MGHRA and CDR2 YSYEKL come from the germline V gene. CDR3 length: 15 residues. The CDR3 is CASSRSRGSADTQYF. The CDR3 region has the DNA TGTGCCAGCAGCCGGAGCAGGGGGTCCGCAGATACGCAGTATTTT.

This clonotype was seen more than once but under ten times. This chain links TRBV5-1 with TRBJ1-1; perhaps TRBD1 as D (6 bases). Between the trimmed V and J ends, which lost 4 bases and 7 bases, there was a span of 20 bases. From germline, CDR1 is SGHRS and CDR2 YFSETQ. The CDR3 length is 15 residues. CDR3 loop: CASSGRTDGRYEAFF. The DNA of the CDR3 is TGCGCCAGCAGCGGCCGGACAGACGGACGCTATGAAGCTTTCTTT.

This clonotype has a count of ten or more. J is TRBJ2-7 and V is TRBV11-1, with D hard to call. The ends were cut back, 5 bases at V and 3 bases at J, with 11 bases in the middle. Germline V gene sequence: CDR1 SGHAT, CDR2 FQDESV (reference sequence). This CDR3 is built from 13 residues. The CDR3 region is CASSLGRHYEQYF. CDR3 DNA: TGTGCCAGCAGCCTTGGGCGGCACTACGAGCAGTACTTC.

The table lists this clonotype with a few counts. The chain links TRBV30 to TRBJ1-1, with 10 bases that match TRBD1. The V gene end was trimmed by 2 bases and the J gene end by 6 bases; junction bases not matched to a gene: 6. Germline CDR1 reads GTSNPN; CDR2 reads SVGIG (reference sequence). This CDR3 has 14 residues. Here the CDR3 reads CAWSFPGTGAEAFF. The CDR3 DNA reads as TGTGCCTGGAGTTTCCCCGGGACAGGGGCTGAAGCTTTCTTT.

The chain employs TRBV10-3 and TRBJ1-3; 7 nucleotides line up with TRBD1. Germline values: CDR1 ENHRY, CDR2 SYGVKD. This CDR3 region has 12 residues. The J segment lost 4 bases and the V segment lost 11 bases, leaving 5 bases of the junction unmatched. CDR3: CAVQGSGNTIYF. The DNA of the CDR3 is TGTGCCGTACAGGGGTCCGGAAACACCATATATTTT.

In this sample, this clonotype turned up many times. The chain uses TRBV9 and TRBJ1-2, with TRBD1 matching 8 bases. The J segment lost 3 bases and the V segment lost 4 bases, leaving 8 bases of the junction unmatched. This CDR3 is 15 amino acids long. Germline values: CDR1 SGDLS, CDR2 YYNGEE. CDR3 protein: CASSSRTGKDYGYTF. The CDR3 DNA follows: TGTGCCAGCAGCTCCCGGACAGGGAAGGACTATGGCTACACCTTC. The variable domain in full, completed from reference TRBV9 and TRBJ1-2, reads DSGVTQTPKHLITATGQRVTLRCSPRSGDLSVYWYQQSLDQGLQFLIQYYNGEERAKGNILERFSAQQFPDLHSELNLSSLELGDSALYFCASSSRTGKDYGYTFGSGTRLTVV.

The rearrangement uses TRBV6-2 or TRBV6-3 and TRBJ2-5; TRBD2 might be the D (6 bases). The CDR3 loop spans 14 amino acids. Germline V gene data show CDR1 as MNHEY and CDR2 as SVGEGT. V shed 5 bases and J shed 0 bases, with 10 bases lying between them. The CDR3 DNA sequence: TGTGCCAGCAGTGGGGGGTGGTACCAAGAGACCCAGTACTTC. This codes for CASSGGWYQETQYF.

This clonotype was recorded many times. The chain is built from TRBV19 and TRBJ2-2; D may match TRBD1 or TRBD2 (5 bases each). The V gene lost 4 bases and the J gene lost 6 bases, with 12 bases spanning the gap. CDR3 length equals 14 residues. CDR1 and CDR2 from the germline V gene are LNHDA and SQIVND (reference sequence). CDR3 residues: CASSSGLGAGELFF. The CDR3 coding sequence is TGTGCCAGTAGTAGCGGACTGGGGGCCGGGGAGCTGTTTTTT.

This clonotype came up many times. This chain's CDR3 is CAVGTANTGELFF. The CDR3 DNA reads as TGTGCCGTGGGGACGGCGAACACCGGGGAGCTGTTTTTT. V and J are TRBV10-3 and TRBJ2-2; D may correspond to TRBD1 or TRBD2 (5 bases each). The germline CDR1 and CDR2 sequences are ENHRY and SYGVKD. The length of the CDR3 is 13 residues. V gave up 11 bases and J gave up 0 bases, with 10 bases separating them.

There are many counts of this clonotype. This chain connects TRBV2 to TRBJ2-3; 10 nucleotides line up with TRBD2. The CDR3 is 17 residues long. V gave up 2 bases and J gave up 2 bases; unmatched junction bases: 7. The germline V gene encodes CDR1 SNHLY and CDR2 FYNNEI. The CDR3 DNA follows: TGTGCCAGCAGTGAACTAGCGGGAGCTGGTTCCACAGATACGCAGTATTTT. Its translation is CASSELAGAGSTDTQYF.

This clonotype was seen many times. The chain uses TRBV6-1 and TRBJ1-2; D is unclear. The CDR3 is made up of 14 amino acids. V lost 4 bases to trimming and J lost 3 bases, with 12 bases between them. Germline CDR1 is MNHNS and CDR2 is SASEGT. The CDR3: CASSASQSYYGYTF. CDR3 DNA sequence: TGTGCCAGCAGTGCGTCACAGAGCTACTATGGCTACACCTTC.

This clonotype was seen ten or more times. The chain recombines TRBV6-5 with TRBJ2-2, with 8 bases matching TRBD2. Germline V CDR1 and CDR2: MNHEY, SVGAGI. J was trimmed by 2 bases and V by 1 base; bases with no gene match: 6. The CDR3 is 17 amino acids. DNA of the CDR3: TGTGCCAGCAGTTACTTCGACGGGAGGGACAACACCGGGGAGCTGTTTTTT. Translated, it gives CASSYFDGRDNTGELFF.

This clonotype has at least ten counts. This sequence joins TRBV11-1 and TRBJ2-1; D might be TRBD1 or TRBD2, each matching 5 bases. CDR1 SGHAT and CDR2 FQDESV come from the germline V gene (reference sequence). Trimming pared 7 bases from V and 5 bases from J, leaving 24 bases between. This CDR3 region has 17 residues. The CDR3 reads CASTPRGREDINNEQFF. Here the CDR3 DNA reads TGTGCCAGCACCCCTAGGGGTCGGGAAGATATTAACAATGAGCAGTTCTTC. Together with reference TRBV11-1 and TRBJ2-1, the CDR3 gives the full variable domain: EAEVAQSPRYKITEKSQAVAFWCDPISGHATLYWYRQILGQGPELLVQFQDESVVDDSQLPKDRFSAERLKGVDSTLKIQPAELGDSAMYLCASTPRGREDINNEQFFGPGTRLTVL.

The chain has TRBV4-1 and TRBJ2-7, with 11 bases identical to TRBD2. The germline V gene has CDR1 MGHRA and CDR2 YSYEKL. The trim removed 2 bases at V and 3 bases at J, leaving 3 bases unmatched. This CDR3 has 15 amino acids. The CDR3 loop is CASSQLGTSGYEQYF. The CDR3 DNA sequence: TGCGCCAGCAGCCAATTGGGGACTAGCGGCTACGAGCAGTACTTC.

The CDR3 is CASSLSSRVPGELFF. The CDR3 DNA reads as TGCGCCAGCAGCTTATCTAGTCGGGTTCCCGGGGAGCTGTTTTTT. This rearrangement joins TRBV5-1 to TRBJ2-2; no definite D call. There are 15 residues in the CDR3. Germline V CDR1 and CDR2: SGHRS, YFSETQ. Trimming removed 2 bases from V and 6 bases from J, with 14 bases in between.

With regard to this clonotype: This may stem from a read error, because a much larger clone lies one nucleotide away. This chain links TRBV25-1 with TRBJ2-2; 11 nucleotides line up with TRBD1. The CDR3 length is 16 residues. Germline V lookup: CDR1 MGHDK, CDR2 SYGVNS. CDR3 sequence: CVSSEPGQGGSGELFF. The CDR3 DNA follows: TGTGTCAGCAGTGAGCCGGGACAGGGGGGATCCGGGGAGCTGTTTTTT.

At least ten counts were recorded for this clonotype. This rearrangement joins TRBV20-1 to TRBJ2-7, with a weak D call TRBD2 (5 bases). Per germline, CDR1 DFQATT and CDR2 SNEGSKA (reference sequence). The V end lost 5 bases, the J end lost 1 base, and 9 bases lay between the germline ends. The CDR3 runs 12 residues. The CDR3 loop reads CSARLASYEQYF. Here the CDR3 DNA reads TGCAGTGCTCGTCTAGCTTCCTACGAGCAGTACTTC.

This clonotype has at least ten counts. This sequence joins TRBV5-1 and TRBJ1-1; 10 bases agree with TRBD1. The CDR3 contains 14 residues. The germline V gene has CDR1 SGHRS and CDR2 YFSETQ. J was trimmed by 4 bases and V by 5 bases; bases with no gene match: 5. The CDR3 is CASRRDRGLTEAFF. The CDR3 DNA sequence: TGCGCCAGCAGGAGGGACAGGGGCCTCACTGAAGCTTTCTTT.

This clonotype has ten or more counts. This chain connects TRBV28 to TRBJ1-1, with unresolved D. Trimming shortened V by 6 bases and J by 5 bases, and 4 bases separated the two germline ends. CDR1 and CDR2 (germline): MDHEN, SYDVKM. The CDR3 has 10 amino acids. The CDR3 loop is CASSMTEAFF. CDR3 DNA sequence: TGTGCCAGCAGCATGACTGAAGCTTTCTTT.